This TCR beta chain comes out of a study of blood T cell repertoires in COVID-19. Repertoires were generated with immunoSEQ multiplex PCR, while TCRdb's copy carries only in-frame clones and drops some. This sample yields roughly 410,000 clones, of which around 90% are seen a single time; roughly 1.2% belongs to the top ten. Looked up from germline, CDR1 is MNHEY and CDR2 is SVGAGI. The CDR3 contains 14 residues. With V trimmed by 7 bases and J by 5 bases, 6 bases remained unmatched. The clonotype comes from a man aged 40-55 years with acute or convalescent COVID-19. V gene TRBV6-5 combines with J gene TRBJ2-7, with 12 bases fitting TRBD2. The material sequenced was peripheral blood. CDR3 nucleotides: TGTGCCAGCACGGCTAGCGGGAGGGTCGACGAGCAGTACTTC. This gives the protein CASTASGRVDEQYF.